The present entry profiles one T cell receptor (beta chain) with its context. Its antigen is as yet unknown. This record belongs to a study of T cell responses to AZD1222 COVID-19 vaccine. In the study overall: Pooling covered second doses at about 4 or about 12 weeks.

Assay used: immunoSEQ multiplex PCR; TCRdb lists only in-frame clones, some missing. The sample has around 180,000 clones; about 91% are singletons. Findings and limits, study-wide: Donors, mostly white British, included more females; clonal diversity was possibly underestimated. Spike as a whole was targeted by vaccine-associated CD4 TCRs, dominant at 160-218 and 743-854.

V lost 1 base to trimming and J lost 4 bases, with 11 bases between them. In germline, CDR1 is LGHDT, CDR2 YNNKEL (reference sequence). This CDR3 comprises 14 residues. The J gene is TRBJ2-7, the V gene TRBV3-1 (or the pseudogene TRBV3-2); D tentatively reads TRBD1 or TRBD2 (5 bases each). This sequence originates from an adult in good health. Sequenced here: peripheral blood, sampled on day 0 of AZD1222 vaccination. The CDR3 DNA reads as TGTGCCAGCAGCCAAGGGACAAGGACTTACGAGCAGTACTTC. This codes for CASSQGTRTYEQYF.